This T cell receptor beta chain came from a study of control samples from healthy donors and cancer patients (dated by TCRdb to 2019 to 2021). This clone was found a few times. There is no known antigen for this receptor. The input lacks base qualities; no much larger clone sits a single base away. CDR1 and CDR2, looked up from the germline V gene, are KGHSH and LQKENI. The junction carries 12 bases between V and J, which are trimmed by 2 bases and 5 bases respectively. There are 14 amino acids in the CDR3, from cysteine to phenylalanine inclusive. Of all the DNA, just the CDR3 is kept, 42 bases in frame from base 1. Libraries were made using the immunoSEQ multiplex PCR assay. The clones in this table, taken by TCRdb from immuneACCESS, are in-frame only. Not every clone is retained; where verified, under half of the shortfall comes from an unresolved V gene, and the cause of the rest is unknown. A total of around 180,000 clones appear in this sample, about 86% of them only once. Together, the top ten hold approximately 4.9% of the sample.

The source of this sequence is a woman aged 25 to 39 in good health. The chain is made from TRBV18 and TRBJ1-2; no confident D gene assignment can be made. Material for sequencing was blood. The CDR3 amino acid sequence is: CASSPVRLDYGYTF. The DNA sequence reads TGTGCCAGCTCACCAGTCCGTCTGGATTATGGCTACACCTTC.